Detailed here is one T cell receptor (beta chain). Its antigen is still unknown. The sample holds no much larger clone one base away, and base qualities are not on file. Preparation of the library involved the immunoSEQ multiplex PCR assay. The multiplex PCR relied on a mix of 60 forward primers for TCR Vbeta segments and 13 reverse primers for TCR Jbeta segments. A multiplex PCR assay on genomic DNA amplified the CDR3 region of rearranged TCR beta genes. The amplified TCR beta libraries were sequenced on the Illumina HiSeq System as 87-base-pair reads. Turning to the authors' computational methods: Across the 600 to 700 repertoires, a later analysis counted roughly 84 million unique TCR beta chains, roughly 11 million of which were shared by at least two donors. Raw reads were error-corrected and collapsed into unique sequences with a nearest-neighbor algorithm that merged closely related sequences to remove PCR and sequencing errors. To assign V, D and J gene segments, CDR3 sequences were aligned to IMGT reference sequences. For a sequence to be retained, a match of at least six nucleotides to both a V gene segment and a J gene segment was required. Rearrangements were called productive when the CDR3 lacked stop codons and stayed in frame with V and J; all others were non-productive. Following IMGT convention, CDR3 was defined as the stretch from the second conserved V-encoded cysteine to the conserved J-encoded phenylalanine. The earlier analysis of about 590 of the donors excluded sequences that lacked an unambiguous match to a single V gene segment. An earlier analysis of a few hundred of the donors called V segments functional above 56.7% productive rearrangements and segregating when the between-donor standard deviation exceeded 5%. To diagnose cytomegalovirus status from the catalog of TCR beta chain sequences, a statistical classification framework was built. In a later analysis, V and J genes were assigned by comparing TCR nucleotide sequences against IMGT/GENE-DB human TR gene sequences. Using the TCRdist pipeline, a later analysis assigned CDR3 sequences along with most-parsimonious VDJ recombination scenarios. In a later analysis, each TCR beta chain was defined by its CDR3 amino acid sequence together with its V-gene family, and reads without a unique V-gene family were excluded. As a way to deal with suspected cross-contamination and a sequencing artifact, a later analysis dropped approximately 590 nucleotide sequences that were highly shared and had low generation probability. For each public chain, a later analysis derived a clonal expansion index from normalized ranks of inferred template counts within each repertoire. In a later analysis, generation probabilities were computed using a VDJ recombination model fitted to out-of-frame rearrangements, and the results were checked against IGoR. A later analysis scored TCR-TCR, TCR-HLA and TCR-CMV co-occurrence with hypergeometric tests, applying a repertoire-size bias correction to TCR pairs. False discovery rates were estimated in a later analysis by permuting HLA or CMV assignments 20 times. In a later analysis, co-occurring TCRs were grouped using DBSCAN, and TCRdist sequence similarity was added for clustering within HLA-allele-positive subsets. For co-occurrence clustering, repertoires with fewer than 30,000 or more than 120,000 public chains were excluded, along with several repertoires with anomalous nucleotide sharing. As stored in TCRdb, this immuneACCESS dataset retains in-frame rearrangements with V and J assigned. A fraction of the clones does not appear; measured against another copy, unresolved V genes explain less than half of the discrepancy, and the remainder lacks a known reason. The V and J calls and clone size come from that table; D and trimming were worked out from the DNA. The sample table holds approximately 150,000 clones, of which approximately 80% were seen once. Of the sample, about 5% is held by the ten largest clones.

From the cysteine up to the phenylalanine, the CDR3 has a length of 15 residues. Only the CDR3 region is kept as DNA, spanning 45 bases read in frame from base 1. The germline V gene provides CDR1 SGHAT and CDR2 FQNNGV. The cohort consisted of more than 650 healthy bone marrow donors. Cohort members were all nominally healthy when sampled, although unrecorded immune exposures were likely present. The donor tested CMV seropositive and was one of the 289 seropositive cohort members. Each donor provided a peripheral blood sample, and peripheral blood mononuclear cells were used for TCR beta sequencing. Genomic DNA extraction from the blood cell samples was performed with the Qiagen DNeasy Blood Extraction Kit. This specimen comes from a study of cytomegalovirus exposure and HLA in healthy donors (TCRdb year 2017). General notes on the study: According to an earlier analysis of several hundred of the donors, 200 million or so T cells yielded over 100 million unique TCR beta sequences and approximately 300 Gb of sequence data. An early release covering roughly 580 HLA-typed donors comprised roughly 300 gigabases of sequencing data and roughly 85 million unique TCR sequences. Of the roughly 410 genotyped donors, roughly 76% were placed in the genetic ancestry cluster associated with self-reported Caucasian donors. The study aimed to test whether signatures of past pathogen exposure could be identified by cataloging public T cell receptors. Using immunosequencing, the study profiled T cell repertoires from approximately 700 subjects and related those repertoires to cytomegalovirus serostatus. In addition to the first cohort of several hundred subjects, a separate validation cohort of approximately 120 different subjects was used. To predict cytomegalovirus infection status, the study combined high-throughput TCR immunosequencing, statistical association of individual TCRs with disease status, and machine learning. In a later analysis, previously published TCR beta repertoires from 600 to 850 donors were re-analyzed and high-resolution HLA genotyping was added so that TCR occurrence patterns could be studied. Rather than using new phenotypic data, the later analysis identified candidate immune exposures from TCR beta sequences and from how often those sequences occurred across donors. To decide whether each TCR beta V gene segment behaved as functional or pseudogenic, an earlier analysis of 587 of the donors relied on high-throughput TCR beta sequencing. Alongside the repertoire data, information on donor age, sex, ethnicity and CMV serostatus was compiled. In a later genetic analysis, genome-wide SNP genotypes for about 65% of the roughly 670 donors were used, and that subset was treated as a discovery cohort. All discovery cohort repertoires had been generated on a single sequencing platform. Class I and class II HLA loci were covered by the typing at four-digit resolution. Typing coverage differed by locus: A, B, C, DRB1 and DQB1 were typed in roughly 620-630 donors, DQA1 in 500 to 550, DPA1 in 600 to 610, and DPB1 in just under 480. A handful of DR-DQ haplotypes were handled as single units for association and clustering because linkage in the cohort was strong. On average, roughly 200,000 unique TCR beta nucleotide sequences were sequenced per donor among more than 350 genotyped donors of the cohort, with roughly 18% of those sequences being non-productive.

Broader findings and caveats from the paper: Specific HLA alleles were associated with some 15,000 TCR beta sequences at a false discovery rate of 0.05 in a later analysis. According to a later analysis, TCR association rates differed among HLA loci, with DRB1 alleles showing the most associated TCRs and HLA-C alleles showing the fewest. The sequencing pipeline was judged likely to have produced a cluster of highly shared sequence variants as a technical artifact. The authors suggested that the approach could potentially be extended to other disease states and immunological phenotypes. Broadly in line with IMGT annotations, most TCR beta V segments showed up in productive rearrangements about 87% or about 30% of the time in an earlier analysis of under 700 of the donors. The study gave a list of around 170 TCR beta chains associated with cytomegalovirus. Because the 87-base-pair reads could not distinguish some IMGT-functional V segments, including TRBV6-2 and TRBV6-3, those segments were excluded. An association between a missense DCLRE1C variant and V-gene and J-gene trimming of TCR beta chains was found in a later genetic analysis and replicated in an independent cohort. Across donors, most TCR sequences were observed very rarely, whereas some public TCRs were present in many individuals. In this cohort, only TCR beta chains were sequenced, and detectable features were limited by the absence of alpha or paired-chain data. In a later genetic analysis, fewer N-insertions in productive TCRs were reported among donors in an Asian-associated ancestry cluster than the approximately 670-donor mean. Several of the top co-occurrence clusters appeared to be linked to parvovirus B19, influenza, CMV and Epstein-Barr virus, according to a later analysis. Roughly uniform sequencing depth across donors was assumed in presence/absence analyses, although this assumption may not hold. A later analysis found that most CMV-associated TCR beta chains appeared HLA-restricted, with HLA associations seemingly driven largely by CMV exposure. CMV serostatus was the only immune exposure information available for the cohort. Linkage disequilibrium might explain the correlated functional status among segregating V segments, but an unknown experimental factor could not be ruled out. Because HLA typing was unavailable for some donors at each locus, only the typed subset was used in association tests. In vitro tests confirmed that a few of the cytomegalovirus-associated TCR beta chains recognize cytomegalovirus antigens. Because counts were too low, around 18 rarely observed V segments, including chromosome 9 orphons, were left out of the earlier analysis of over 550 of the donors. Assigning TCR associations to individual alleles was difficult when HLA alleles, especially DR and DQ, strongly co-occurred. The classifier was reported to diagnose cytomegalovirus status with high specificity and sensitivity in both the original cohort and the validation cohort. In a later analysis, HLA-associated TCR beta chains were found to be more clonally expanded and to have lower generation probabilities than equally common non-associated chains. A further reported finding was that TCR beta sequences accurately predicted the HLA-A and HLA-B alleles for most subjects in the first cohort.

Rearrangement joined TRBV11-2 to TRBJ2-5; the D gene is not confidently resolved. The closer fit of TRBJ2-7 to the DNA end suggests the J call may be wrong. This clonotype was obtained from a man younger than 45 in good health and CMV-seropositive. Sequencing was done on a sample of PBMCs. Read as DNA, the sequence is TGTGCCAGCAGCTTAGGGCAGGATGTTTTTTACGAGCAGTACTTC. Translation gives CASSLGQDVFYEQYF.